This section outlines one T cell receptor (beta chain) sequence together with its context. Its specificity is unknown. The data derive from a study of T cell responses to AZD1222 COVID-19 vaccine. Regarding the study as a whole: Reportedly, close to half of spike-specific TCRs are directed against unmutated variant regions. Clonal diversity was possibly underestimated; the donors were predominantly white British and more often female. The span of vaccine-associated CD4 TCRs extended across spike, with dominance at 160-218 and 743-854. Compared with day 0, the breadth and depth of the Spike-specific TCR repertoire rose significantly after two doses of AZD1222.

This table comes from immunoSEQ multiplex PCR, and its TCRdb copy is limited to in-frame clones, with some not included. This table has about 150,000 clones, roughly 91% appearing once. Trimming pared 5 bases from V and 4 bases from J, leaving 23 bases between. Per the germline V gene, CDR1 is MNHEY and CDR2 is SMNVEV (reference sequence). There are 17 residues in the CDR3. The sequence was collected from an adult in good health. The chain employs TRBV27 and TRBJ1-2, with a possible D match to TRBD1 (6 bases). Sequenced here: peripheral blood, sampled on day 0 of AZD1222 vaccination. In nucleotides, the CDR3 is TGTGCCAGCAGTCCTCGGGGGGGCTCGTTGCTGGGCTATGGCTACACCTTC. Translation gives CASSPRGGSLLGYGYTF.